These T cell receptor beta chains were read from a single sample in a study of PD-L1 blockade in urothelial cancer. Some clones are missing from TCRdb's copy, which holds only in-frame ones; the method was immunoSEQ multiplex PCR. The repertoire holds about 130,000 clones, with roughly 82% as singletons. This material consisted of PBMCs, taken around atezolizumab (anti-PD-L1) treatment. The receptors derive from a man aged 50 to 59 with urothelial cancer. Both conserved end residues are part of each CDR3. Each record gives: clone size, J gene, V gene, D gene, CDR3 protein, CDR3 DNA. D genes are given only for firm matches. A clone size is listed for some rows: how often the clone was seen (once, few, many), or a class if it is expanded.

- TRBJ2-1 TRBV19 TRBD2 CASSPTLAGLYNEQFF TGTGCCAGTAGTCCCACCCTAGCGGGACTCTACAATGAGCAGTTCTTC
- TRBJ1-1 TRBV2 - CASSEIANTEAFF TGTGCCAGCAGTGAAATAGCGAACACTGAAGCTTTCTTT
- TRBJ2-2 TRBV5-4 - CASSGDRHTGELFF TGTGCCAGCAGCGGCGACAGGCACACCGGGGAGCTGTTTTTT
- TRBJ1-5 TRBV6-1 - CATLAGKIGNQPQHF TGTGCCACCCTCGCGGGGAAGATTGGGAATCAGCCCCAGCATTTT
- TRBJ2-5 TRBV7-2 - CASSLMTLPQYF TGTGCCAGCAGCTTAATGACATTGCCCCAGTACTTC
few TRBJ2-5 TRBV5-6 - CASSLPGTSQETQYF TGTGCCAGCAGCTTGCCCGGGACAAGCCAAGAGACCCAGTACTTC
- TRBJ2-3 TRBV7-3 - CASSLLRGHTDTQYF TGTGCCAGCAGCTTACTCAGGGGCCACACAGATACGCAGTATTTT
- TRBJ2-3 TRBV5-1 - CASSLASFSSDTQYF TGCGCCAGCAGCTTAGCTAGTTTTAGCTCAGATACGCAGTATTTT
- TRBJ2-1 TRBV4-1 TRBD2 CASSQPGLVSNNEQFF TGCGCCAGCAGCCAACCGGGACTAGTCTCCAACAATGAGCAGTTCTTC
- TRBJ1-5 TRBV6-6 - CASRQDGSGRPQHF TGTGCCAGCAGACAGGACGGATCCGGGAGGCCCCAGCATTTT
- TRBJ2-1 TRBV30 TRBD2 CAWSPREGLSSYNEQFF TGTGCCTGGAGTCCAAGGGAGGGGTTAAGCTCCTACAATGAGCAGTTCTTC
few TRBJ1-5 TRBV19 TRBD1 CASNRWGQGNQPQHF TGTGCCAGTAACCGATGGGGACAGGGAAATCAGCCCCAGCATTTT
- TRBJ1-1 TRBV28 - CASSSIPRTLTEAFF TGTGCCAGCAGTTCAATACCCCGGACTCTGACTGAAGCTTTCTTT
- TRBJ1-4 TRBV5-4 - CASSAYAGGYNEKLFF TGTGCCAGCAGCGCCTACGCCGGGGGATATAATGAAAAACTGTTTTTT
- TRBJ2-3 TRBV2 TRBD2 CASSESSGRSDTQYF TGTGCCAGCAGTGAGAGTAGCGGGAGATCAGATACGCAGTATTTT
- TRBJ2-3 TRBV21-1 - CASSKDAGRLLTDTQYF TGTGCCAGCAGCAAAGATGCGGGCCGCCTGCTCACAGATACGCAGTATTTT
- TRBJ2-7 TRBV18 TRBD1 CASSSDRGSSYEQYF TGTGCCAGCTCATCGGACAGGGGGAGCTCCTACGAGCAGTACTTC
few TRBJ1-1 TRBV4-1 TRBD1 CATSSGGGSEAFF TGCGCCACCTCATCCGGAGGGGGCAGTGAAGCTTTCTTT
- TRBJ2-3 TRBV7-3 - CASSLSGTRPDTQYF TGTGCCAGCAGCTTAAGTGGGACACGGCCCGATACGCAGTATTTT
- TRBJ2-3 TRBV10-3 TRBD1 CAISESVGTEAQYF TGTGCCATCAGTGAGTCTGTGGGGACAGAGGCGCAGTATTTT
- TRBJ2-5 TRBV11-2 - CASSLGGSQETQYF TGTGCCAGCAGCTTAGGCGGGTCACAAGAGACCCAGTACTTC
- TRBJ2-5 TRBV6-6 - CASSRIAAPKETQYF TGTGCCAGCAGTCGAATAGCGGCCCCCAAGGAGACCCAGTACTTC
- TRBJ2-1 TRBV19 - CASSARGNEQFF TGTGCCAGTAGTGCAAGGGGGAATGAGCAGTTCTTC
- TRBJ1-3 TRBV6-6 TRBD1 CASRPGGGGNTIYF TGTGCCAGCAGACCAGGGGGCGGTGGAAACACCATATATTTT
- TRBJ1-2 TRBV4-1 - CASSPPDRNYGYTF TGCGCCAGCAGCCCACCCGACAGGAACTATGGCTACACCTTC
few TRBJ1-1 TRBV27 - CASSHPRGGKTEAFF TGTGCCAGCAGTCACCCCCGGGGGGGTAAGACTGAAGCTTTCTTT
- TRBJ2-1 TRBV18 TRBD1 CASSPRGQGYSYNEQFF TGTGCCAGCTCACCGCGGGGACAGGGTTACTCCTACAATGAGCAGTTCTTC
- TRBJ2-1 TRBV5-1 TRBD2 CASSLWTSVDNEQFF TGCGCCAGCAGCTTGTGGACTAGCGTCGACAATGAGCAGTTCTTC
- TRBJ2-5 TRBV11-3 TRBD2 CASSLGGLAGGPETQYF TGTGCCAGCAGCTTAGGGGGACTAGCGGGAGGGCCGGAGACCCAGTACTTC
- TRBJ2-7 TRBV28 - CASSPYRGGPYEQYF TGTGCCAGCAGTCCTTACAGGGGGGGCCCCTACGAGCAGTACTTC
- TRBJ2-1 TRBV7-6 - CASSFAGRNEQFF TGTGCCAGCAGTTTCGCGGGGAGGAATGAGCAGTTCTTC
- TRBJ2-1 TRBV19 TRBD2 CASSPSGTPSSYNEQFF TGTGCCAGTAGTCCTAGCGGGACCCCGAGCTCCTACAATGAGCAGTTCTTC
- TRBJ2-4 TRBV19 TRBD1 CASRPGGPTNIQYF TGTGCCAGTAGACCAGGGGGACCCACAAACATTCAGTACTTC
- TRBJ1-2 TRBV2 TRBD1 CASRHRGGRDYGYTF TGTGCCAGCAGGCACAGGGGGGGTAGGGACTATGGCTACACCTTC
- TRBJ2-3 TRBV6-6 - CASRTSTDTQYF TGTGCCAGCAGGACTAGCACAGATACGCAGTATTTT
- TRBJ1-1 TRBV18 - CASSLDRNTEAFF TGTGCCAGCTCCTTGGACAGGAACACTGAAGCTTTCTTT
- TRBJ1-1 TRBV5-6 - CASSTQGGAGEAFF TGTGCCAGCAGCACCCAAGGGGGTGCGGGTGAAGCTTTCTTT
- TRBJ1-5 TRBV6-5 - CASSYVARGQPQHF TGTGCCAGCAGTTACGTAGCACGCGGTCAGCCCCAGCATTTT
- TRBJ1-5 TRBV28 TRBD1 CASSLRQGNQPQHF TGTGCCAGCAGTTTGAGACAGGGAAATCAGCCCCAGCATTTT
- TRBJ2-5 TRBV5-1 - CASSFSGETQYF TGCGCCAGCAGCTTCAGCGGAGAGACCCAGTACTTC